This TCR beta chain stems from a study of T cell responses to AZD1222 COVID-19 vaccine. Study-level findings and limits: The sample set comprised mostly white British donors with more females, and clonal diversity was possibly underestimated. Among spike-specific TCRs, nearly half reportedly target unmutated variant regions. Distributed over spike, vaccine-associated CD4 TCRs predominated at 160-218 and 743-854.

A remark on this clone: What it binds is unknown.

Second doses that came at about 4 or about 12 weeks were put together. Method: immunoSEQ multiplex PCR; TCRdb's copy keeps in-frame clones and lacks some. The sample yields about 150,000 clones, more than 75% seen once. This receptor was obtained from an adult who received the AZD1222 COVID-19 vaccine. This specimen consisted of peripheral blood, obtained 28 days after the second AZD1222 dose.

CDR3 nucleotide sequence: TGTGCCCCCCCGGGAGCCGCGAATGAGCAGTTCTTC. This sequence encodes CAPPGAANEQFF. The chain has TRBV19 and TRBJ2-1; a weak D match, TRBD2 (6 bases). The CDR3 extends over 12 amino acids. The germline gives CDR1 LNHDA, CDR2 SQIVND (reference sequence). V lost 11 bases and J 7 bases, leaving 15 bases between the germline ends.